This T cell receptor (beta chain) came from a study of shared clonotypes between healthy human individuals. Across the study: Each donor contributed plates that comprised three CD4 naive, three CD4 memory, two CD8 naive and one CD8 memory.

Notes on the study in general: Naive subsets generally had larger estimated richness than memory subsets.

V was cut by 2 bases and J by 2 bases, with 10 bases left in between. Germline V gene sequence: CDR1 SGHVS, CDR2 FNYEAQ. This CDR3 spans 14 amino acids. Produced via immunoSEQ multiplex PCR; TCRdb's table is partial and in-frame only. The sample yields approximately 2.5 million clones, roughly 93% seen once. Turning to this clone: Its antigen remains unidentified.

The chain has TRBV7-6 and TRBJ2-7, with D tentatively TRBD2 (5 bases). The receptor was isolated from a man between 18 and 35 years old in good health. Some clones in this sample may be carry-over from other donors' samples. The sample consisted of naive CD4+ T cells from PBMCs. Subset noted: CD45RA+ positively selected. The CDR3 region is CASSLRPGAYEQYF. CDR3 in DNA: TGTGCCAGCAGCTTAAGGCCCGGGGCCTACGAGCAGTACTTC. The full variable domain, completed using reference TRBV7-6 and TRBJ2-7, is GAGVSQSPRYKVTKRGQDVALRCDPISGHVSLYWYRQALGQGPEFLTYFNYEAQQDKSGLPNDRFSAERPEGSISTLTIQRTEQRDSAMYRCASSLRPGAYEQYFGPGTRLTVT.